The sequence of this T cell receptor (beta chain) was determined in a study of shared clonotypes between healthy human individuals. In the case of this clone: The target antigen is unknown.

Study-wide points: The authors expected sequencing depth to affect clonotype sharing among donors.

Trimming pared 1 base from V and 3 bases from J, leaving 15 bases between. Germline values: CDR1 LNHNV, CDR2 YYDKDF (reference sequence). This CDR3 region has 16 residues. TCRdb's table, derived via immunoSEQ multiplex PCR, lists solely in-frame clones and lacks some. The repertoire includes 2 million to 2.5 million clones, roughly 90% of them detected once, and more than 0.35% sits in the top ten. The chain couples TRBV15 to TRBJ2-5; perhaps TRBD1 as D (7 bases). The sequenced sample was naive CD4+ T cells from PBMCs. Described subset: CD45RA+ positively selected. The receptor was derived from a man in his late teens or twenties in good health. Some clones in this sample may be carry-over from other donors' samples. CDR3 in amino acids: CATSRGPARGEETQYF. DNA for the CDR3: TGTGCCACCAGCAGAGGCCCTGCCAGGGGGGAAGAGACCCAGTACTTC.